The clone carrying this T cell receptor beta chain occurred a few times. Its antigen is not known. These data are taken from a study of cytomegalovirus exposure and HLA in healthy donors. PCR amplification relied on 60 Vbeta primers (plus 13 Jbeta primers). The data were produced by immunoSEQ multiplex PCR, yet TCRdb's version contains in-frame clones alone and is incomplete. The sample has fewer than 85,000 clones, around 66% seen once. Findings and limits, study-wide: Overall, about 160 TCR beta chains were annotated as cytomegalovirus-associated. Fewer N-insertions (relative to the roughly 660-donor mean) were reportedly seen in an Asian-associated ancestry cluster in a later analysis. In a later analysis, a missense DCLRE1C variant was linked to TCR beta V- and J-gene trimming.

The CDR3 has 13 amino acids. Germline V gene sequence: CDR1 MNHEY, CDR2 SVGAGI. V lost 6 bases, J lost 5 bases, and 10 bases lay in between. The receptor's source is a man aged 60 to 75 in good health and CMV-seropositive. This chain connects TRBV6-5 to TRBJ2-2; the D gene is possibly TRBD1 (6 bases). Sequenced input: PBMCs. CDR3 sequence: CASRQGVTGELFF. In DNA form, the CDR3 reads TGTGCCAGCAGACAGGGTGTAACCGGGGAGCTGTTTTTT.